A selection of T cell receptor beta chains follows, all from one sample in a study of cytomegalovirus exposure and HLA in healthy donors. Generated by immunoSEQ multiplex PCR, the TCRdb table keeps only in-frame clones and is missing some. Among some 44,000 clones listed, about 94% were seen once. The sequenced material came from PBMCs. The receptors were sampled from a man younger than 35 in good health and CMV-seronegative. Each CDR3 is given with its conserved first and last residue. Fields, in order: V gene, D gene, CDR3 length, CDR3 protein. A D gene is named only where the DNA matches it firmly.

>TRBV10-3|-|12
CATRGGNTEAFF
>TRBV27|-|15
CASSPRWGEGEKLFF
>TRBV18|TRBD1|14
CASSPGQGASEQYF
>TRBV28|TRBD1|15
CASSLGGTGRFEQYF
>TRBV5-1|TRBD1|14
CASRGAGTGNEQYF
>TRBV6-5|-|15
CASSYSTGVRETQYF
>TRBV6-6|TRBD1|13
CASSRDRAYEQYF
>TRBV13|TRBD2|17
CASSKKGLAVDTGELFF
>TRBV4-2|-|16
CASSQGPRRQGTEAFF
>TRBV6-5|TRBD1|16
CASSYVARGLDYGYTF
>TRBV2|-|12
CASSGDTDTQYF
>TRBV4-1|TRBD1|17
CASSLRQGAGSNQPQHF
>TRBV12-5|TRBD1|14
CASGRTGITGELFF
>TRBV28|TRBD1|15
CASSPGTGMREKLFF
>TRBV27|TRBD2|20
CASSPNPRLAGEKYQETQYF
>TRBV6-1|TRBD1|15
CASSETGTANEKLFF
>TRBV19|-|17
CASSIDATTGSGNTIYF
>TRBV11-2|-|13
CASSPSGTDTQYF
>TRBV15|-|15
CATSRDPMANQPQHF
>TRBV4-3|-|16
CASSQNSAGAQNTIYF
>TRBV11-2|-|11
CASSLAGEQFF
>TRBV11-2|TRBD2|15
CASKRGLAGGGEQYF
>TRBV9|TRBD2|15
CASSVGGRAQYEQYF
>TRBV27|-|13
CASSQAAYNEQFF
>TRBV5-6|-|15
CASSPGIRGGETQYF
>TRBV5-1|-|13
CASSLGLTDTQYF
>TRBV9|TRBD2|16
CASSGPGLASYNEQFF
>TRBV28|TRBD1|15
CASSFNRGSNQPQHF
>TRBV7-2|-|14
CASTPQVEITEAFF
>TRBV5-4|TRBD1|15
CASSLGQGETYEQYF
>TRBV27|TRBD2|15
CASSFQREQYNEQFF
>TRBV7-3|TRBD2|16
CASSSWTSGMNYEQYF
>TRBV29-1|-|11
CSVQQGNGYTF
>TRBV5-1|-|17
CASSLAGQGYGIDTQYF
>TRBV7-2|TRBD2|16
CASSLVPSGGADTQYF
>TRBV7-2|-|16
CASSQTRTSPLYEQYF
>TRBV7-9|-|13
CASGGIGGSEQYF
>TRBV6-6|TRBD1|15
CASRQTQGQRNIQYF
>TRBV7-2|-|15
CASSLGGRLVYGYTF